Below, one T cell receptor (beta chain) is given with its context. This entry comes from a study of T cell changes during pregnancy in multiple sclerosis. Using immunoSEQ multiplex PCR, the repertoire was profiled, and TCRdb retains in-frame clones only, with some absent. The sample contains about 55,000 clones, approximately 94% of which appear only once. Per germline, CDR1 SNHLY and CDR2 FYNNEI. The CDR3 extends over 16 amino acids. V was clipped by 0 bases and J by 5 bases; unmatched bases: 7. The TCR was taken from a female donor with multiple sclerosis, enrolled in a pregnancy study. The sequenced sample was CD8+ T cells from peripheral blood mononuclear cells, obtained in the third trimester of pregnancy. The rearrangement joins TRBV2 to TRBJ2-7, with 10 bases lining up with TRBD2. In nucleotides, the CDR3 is TGTGCCAGCAGTGAAGCCCGGCTAGCGGGAGCCGACGAGCAGTACTTC. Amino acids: CASSEARLAGADEQYF.